These 28 T cell receptor beta chains share one sample of origin, sequenced in a study of neurological immune-mediated disorders. TCRdb used MiXCR to reprocess the 5' RACE reads, holding one entry per CDR3 protein. The repertoire holds tens of thousands of distinct CDR3 sequences, 4.5% to 5.5% seen once, with about 3.2% in the top ten. The sample comprised PBMCs. Every receptor here comes from a woman in her fifties or sixties with multiple sclerosis.

This clonotype was picked up a small number of times. The chain recombines TRBV24-1 with TRBJ1-1; unclear D gene. CDR1 is KGHDR, CDR2 SFDVKD, per germline. This CDR3 is 15 amino acids long. Trimming removed 5 bases from V and 0 bases from J, with 12 bases in between. The CDR3 is CATSASTGMNTEAFF. The CDR3 region has the DNA TGTGCCACCAGTGCGTCGACGGGGATGAACACTGAAGCTTTCTTT.

This clonotype has ten or more counts. This chain uses TRBV2 with TRBJ1-1; 10 bases agree with TRBD1. This CDR3 has 15 amino acids. Trimming at V came to 5 bases and at J to 4 bases, leaving 7 bases not matched to a gene. Germline V gives CDR1 SNHLY, CDR2 FYNNEI. The CDR3 nucleotides are TGTGCCAGCAGTAATCTGGGACAGGGGAGCACTGAAGCTTTCTTT. Translating gives CASSNLGQGSTEAFF.

This clonotype has ten or more counts. The chain joins TRBV5-4 to TRBJ2-1; D not resolved. CDR3 size: 15 residues. CDR1 is SGHNT and CDR2 is YYREEE in the germline V gene (reference sequence). V was shortened by 0 bases and J by 0 bases, with 7 bases between the two germline ends. The CDR3 loop is CASSLELNSYNEQFF. The CDR3, as DNA: TGTGCCAGCAGCTTGGAACTGAACTCCTACAATGAGCAGTTCTTC. Combining the CDR3 with reference TRBV5-4 and TRBJ2-1 gives the whole variable domain ETGVTQSPTHLIKTRGQQVTLRCSSQSGHNTVSWYQQALGQGPQFIFQYYREEENGRGNFPPRFSGLQFPNYSSELNVNALELDDSALYLCASSLELNSYNEQFFGPGTRLTVL.

The V and J genes are TRBV19 and TRBJ1-1; possibly TRBD1 for D (6 bases). Germline CDR1 is LNHDA and CDR2 is SQIVND (reference sequence). V lost 5 bases to trimming and J lost 1 base, with 14 bases between them. The length of the CDR3 is 15 residues. CDR3 sequence (DNA): TGTGCCAGTAGTGCAATCGGGACACCGAACACTGAAGCTTTCTTT. It is translated as CASSAIGTPNTEAFF.

This clonotype occurred many times. DNA for the CDR3: TGCAGCGTTTCCAGCCATGGACGAAGGGACTACGAGCAGTACTTC. It translates to CSVSSHGRRDYEQYF. The genes are TRBV29-1 and TRBJ2-7; no reliable D call. The germline V gene has CDR1 SQVTM and CDR2 ANQGSEA. This CDR3 has 15 amino acids. V lost 5 bases and J lost 3, with 20 bases in between.

This clonotype occurred many times. The rearrangement uses TRBV11-3 and TRBJ1-6, with D possibly TRBD1 on 6 matching bases. CDR3 length: 15 amino acids. The V gene's germline CDR1 is SGHNT and CDR2 YENEEA. With 4 bases removed from V and 6 bases from J, the gap between germline ends came to 13 bases. The CDR3: CASSSDRLTNSPLHF. The CDR3 nucleotides are TGTGCCAGCAGCTCCGACAGGCTAACTAATTCACCCCTCCACTTT.

This clonotype was recorded many times. The chain uses TRBV6-2 or TRBV6-3 and TRBJ2-3, with 9 bases fitting TRBD2. The CDR3 length is 16 residues. Germline CDR1 is MNHEY and CDR2 is SVGEGT. The ends lost 5 bases at V and 3 bases at J; junction bases unmatched: 9. The CDR3 DNA reads as TGTGCCAGCAGTAAAGAGCGGGGGGCAGGGACAGATACGCAGTATTTT. Amino acid sequence: CASSKERGAGTDTQYF.

In its sample, this clonotype was seen many times. This sequence joins TRBV7-9 and TRBJ1-1, with D maybe TRBD1 (6 bases). V lost 2 bases and J 4 bases, leaving 11 bases between the germline ends. CDR1 SEHNR and CDR2 FQNEAQ come from the germline V gene (reference sequence). The CDR3 totals 14 residues. For the CDR3, the DNA is TGTGCCAGCAGCTTAAAGGCCAGGGGCACTGAAGCTTTCTTT. Amino acids: CASSLKARGTEAFF. Variable domain in full (rest from reference TRBV7-9 and TRBJ1-1): DTGVSQNPRHKITKRGQNVTFRCDPISEHNRLYWYRQTLGQGPEFLTYFQNEAQLEKSRLLSDRFSAERPKGSFSTLEIQRTEQGDSAMYLCASSLKARGTEAFFGQGTRLTVV.

This clonotype was observed a single time. Just one base apart from a much larger clone, this may be a read error. The genes are TRBV28 and TRBJ1-5, with a tentative D call TRBD1 (5 bases). The CDR3 is 15 residues long. Per the germline V gene, CDR1 is MDHEN and CDR2 is SYDVKM. V gave up 7 bases and J gave up 8 bases, with 21 bases separating them. In nucleotides, the CDR3 is TGTGCCAGCATCGGGACCCAAGCTACATATAAGCCCCAGCATTTT. It specifies CASIGTQATYKPQHF.

This clonotype was picked up many times. The chain combines TRBV18 with TRBJ2-7, with TRBD2 as a possible D gene (6 bases). Trimming left V 6 bases short and J 7 bases short, with 19 bases between. The CDR3 is made up of 14 amino acids. Looked up from germline, CDR1 is KGHSH and CDR2 is LQKENI. The CDR3 loop is CASSGGARVGEQYV. The CDR3 DNA follows: TGTGCCAGCTCCGGAGGGGCGCGGGTTGGAGAGCAGTACGTC.

This clonotype has ten or more counts. The chain carries TRBV4-1 and TRBJ2-7; 10 bases match TRBD1. Trimming cost V 4 bases and J 6 bases; bases outside gene matches: 6. From germline, CDR1 is MGHRA and CDR2 YSYEKL. The CDR3 loop spans 14 amino acids. The DNA for the CDR3 is TGCGCCAGCAGCCCCGGGACAGGGGAAGGCGAGCAGTACTTC. It translates to CASSPGTGEGEQYF.

This clonotype was seen more than once but under ten times. This sequence may be a read error, since a much larger clone differs from it by one base. The CDR3 spells CATSSGQGPLEQYF. The CDR3 nucleotides are TGTGCCACCAGTTCCGGACAGGGGCCGTTAGAGCAGTACTTC. The rearrangement uses TRBV24-1 and TRBJ2-7, with 9 bases that match TRBD1. Germline V gene data show CDR1 as KGHDR and CDR2 as SFDVKD. This CDR3 is built from 14 residues. After removal of 6 bases from V and 7 bases from J, the junction contained 9 bases not matched to a gene.

The chain links TRBV13 to TRBJ1-1; D gene uncertain. Germline CDR1 PRHDT, CDR2 FYEKMQ (reference sequence). This CDR3 comprises 12 residues. V shed 1 base and J shed 7 bases, with 7 bases lying between them. CDR3 sequence (DNA): TGTGCCAGCAGCTTAGTCCGGGGTGAAGCTTTCTTT. It specifies CASSLVRGEAFF.

This clonotype was counted between two and nine times. This may stem from a read error, because a much larger clone lies one nucleotide away. J is TRBJ2-1 and V is TRBV6-2 or TRBV6-3, with D possibly being TRBD2 (5 bases). The CDR3 covers 14 residues. Germline CDR1 and CDR2: MNHEY and SVGEGT. The germline V and J ends were trimmed by 5 bases and 7 bases, with 15 bases remaining between them. The CDR3 loop reads CASSHPGIANEQFF. The CDR3 DNA is TGTGCCAGCAGTCATCCGGGAATAGCAAATGAGCAGTTCTTC.

This clonotype has ten or more counts. This chain links TRBV5-5 with TRBJ2-3, with 7 bases lining up with TRBD1. The trim removed 4 bases at V and 4 bases at J, leaving 3 bases unmatched. Germline V lookup: CDR1 SGHKS, CDR2 YYEKEE (reference sequence). The CDR3 contains 13 residues. CDR3 sequence (DNA): TGTGCCAGCAGCCACAGGGGCGCAGATACGCAGTATTTT. As protein: CASSHRGADTQYF.

This clonotype has a count of ten or more. This chain connects TRBV5-1 to TRBJ2-1, with D possibly matching TRBD2 (5 bases). V lost 3 bases to trimming and J lost 5 bases, with 15 bases between them. The germline gives CDR1 SGHRS, CDR2 YFSETQ. The CDR3 sequence is 15 residues long. DNA of the CDR3: TGCGCCAGCAGCTGGGGTGTGGAGGCAAACAATGAGCAGTTCTTC. Translating gives CASSWGVEANNEQFF.

This clonotype was detected many times. The V and J genes are TRBV5-5 and TRBJ2-3; 7 bases map to TRBD1. The V gene end was trimmed by 2 bases and the J gene end by 2 bases; junction bases not matched to a gene: 2. This CDR3 is built from 14 residues. The germline gives CDR1 SGHKS, CDR2 YYEKEE (reference sequence). CDR3 sequence: CASSLQGNTDTQYF. The CDR3 nucleotides are TGTGCCAGCAGCTTACAGGGGAACACAGATACGCAGTATTTT.

This clonotype was observed many times. The chain combines TRBV7-9 with TRBJ2-1; D is ambiguous. The V gene's germline CDR1 is SEHNR and CDR2 FQNEAQ (reference sequence). This CDR3 comprises 16 residues. Trimming shortened V by 1 base and J by 0 bases, and 10 bases separated the two germline ends. The CDR3 DNA reads TGTGCCAGCAGCTTAGGGGAAGGGTACTCCTACAATGAGCAGTTCTTC. The encoded protein is CASSLGEGYSYNEQFF.

Turning to this clonotype: A much larger clone differs from this one at a single base, so this may be a read error. The chain is built from TRBV4-1 and TRBJ1-1; D not certain. V lost 1 base and J 7 bases, leaving 22 bases between the germline ends. CDR1 is MGHRA, CDR2 YSYEKL, per germline. The CDR3 runs 17 residues. In DNA, the CDR3 is TGCGCCAGCAGCCAAGCTATCTTAAGGCGTACTCGTGGTGAAGCTTTCTTT. It yields the protein CASSQAILRRTRGEAFF.

This clonotype was seen at least ten times. The J gene is TRBJ1-4, the V gene TRBV11-2; D is perhaps TRBD1 (5 bases). CDR3 length equals 16 residues. CDR1 is SGHAT, CDR2 FQNNGV, per germline. V was cut by 1 base and J by 2 bases, with 11 bases left in between. The CDR3 region is CASSLGGRDTNEKLFF. CDR3 coding DNA: TGTGCCAGCAGCTTAGGGGGCAGGGACACTAATGAAAAACTGTTTTTT.

Only a few counts were recorded for this clonotype. The chain combines TRBV7-9 with TRBJ2-7; 8 positions match TRBD1. V shed 6 bases and J 3 bases; nucleotides not matched to a gene: 1. Germline V gene lookup returns CDR1 SEHNR and CDR2 FQNEAQ (reference sequence). There are 12 residues in the CDR3. The CDR3 DNA sequence: TGTGCCAGCAGAGGACAGGGCTACGAGCAGTACTTC. It specifies CASRGQGYEQYF.

This clonotype was observed at least ten times. The rearrangement links TRBV4-3 to TRBJ2-3; 12 nucleotides line up with TRBD1. V trimming: 1 base; J trimming: 4 bases; junction bases outside the gene matches: 6. The CDR3 is 17 amino acids. Germline-derived CDR1 and CDR2 are LGHNA and YSLEER. The CDR3 is CASSQAGTGGASDTQYF. The CDR3 nucleotides read TGCGCCAGCAGCCAAGCGGGGACAGGGGGCGCGTCAGATACGCAGTATTTT.

Many counts were recorded for this clonotype. This chain links TRBV7-2 with TRBJ2-3; TRBD2 matches 7 bases. J gave up 1 base and V 5 bases, and 3 bases lay outside the gene matches. The CDR3 has 14 residues. Germline V gives CDR1 SGHTA, CDR2 FQGNSA. The CDR3 DNA reads as TGTGCCAGCAGCACGGCGGGGGGCACAGATACGCAGTATTTT. This sequence encodes CASSTAGGTDTQYF.

This clonotype was recorded at least ten times. The chain links TRBV4-3 to TRBJ2-5; unclear D gene. The V end lost 4 bases, the J end lost 1 base, and 13 bases lay between the germline ends. Looked up from germline, CDR1 is LGHNA and CDR2 is YSLEER. CDR3 length equals 15 residues. This CDR3 is CASSPFEGFQETQYF. The DNA for the CDR3 is TGCGCCAGCAGCCCATTCGAAGGATTCCAAGAGACCCAGTACTTC.

This clonotype was observed at least ten times. The J gene is TRBJ1-1, the V gene TRBV20-1; D unclear. V was trimmed by 0 bases and J by 3 bases, leaving 14 bases between them. The CDR3 is 15 amino acids. The germline V gene encodes CDR1 DFQATT and CDR2 SNEGSKA (reference sequence). The CDR3, as DNA: TGCAGTGCTAGAGATCCCCAACGGGTTGACACTGAAGCTTTCTTT. Its protein is CSARDPQRVDTEAFF.

This clonotype was counted only a few times. The chain combines TRBV12-3 or TRBV12-4 with TRBJ1-1, with D maybe TRBD1 (5 bases). V was shortened by 6 bases and J by 4 bases, with 9 bases between the two germline ends. The CDR3 is 12 amino acids. DNA of the CDR3: TGTGCCAGCAGCCATGGGGGCACTGAAGCTTTCTTT. Translating it yields CASSHGGTEAFF.

This clonotype was counted ten times or more. CDR3 amino acids: CASSFPGGNEQFF. In DNA form, the CDR3 reads TGCGCCAGCAGCTTCCCCGGGGGCAATGAGCAGTTCTTC. The chain employs TRBV5-1 and TRBJ2-1, with D possibly matching TRBD2 (6 bases). The V gene's germline CDR1 is SGHRS and CDR2 YFSETQ. Trimming left V 2 bases short and J 6 bases short, with 9 bases between. CDR3 length: 13 amino acids.

This clonotype was observed many times. The rearrangement joins TRBV4-2 to TRBJ2-7; TRBD2 agrees at 7 bases. V was pared by 1 base and J by 2 bases, with 5 bases of the junction left unmatched. The CDR3 length is 15 residues. CDR1 is LGHNA, CDR2 YNFKEQ, per germline. The CDR3 DNA reads as TGTGCCAGCAGCCAAGCATCTAGCGGAACCTACGAGCAGTACTTC. Protein product: CASSQASSGTYEQYF.